A single sample is the source of the 17 T cell receptor beta chains below, sequenced in a study of radiotherapy plus CTLA-4 blockade in lung cancer (dated 2018 in TCRdb). The library relied on the immunoSEQ multiplex PCR assay. Not all clones reach the TCRdb copy of this immuneACCESS table, which keeps in-frame sequences only. Checked studies attribute under half of the gap to unresolved V genes and leave the rest unexplained. This sample has tens of thousands of clones in its table, and about 80% of those were observed once. The top ten clonotypes cover about 6.6% of the sample. The sequences come from peripheral blood, collected from a patient treated with radiotherapy plus ipilimumab. The receptor set was obtained from a human donor with non-small cell lung cancer who had a complete response to radiotherapy plus ipilimumab.

This clone was recorded only once. This rearrangement joins TRBV9 to TRBJ1-6; D is unresolved. V lost 0 bases, J lost 8 bases, and 6 bases lay in between. The CDR3 totals 13 residues. Germline loops: CDR1 SGDLS, CDR2 YYNGEE. Here the CDR3 reads CASSVATHSPLHF. The CDR3 region has the DNA TGTGCCAGCAGCGTAGCTACCCATTCACCCCTCCACTTT.

The rearrangement uses TRBV5-4 and TRBJ2-3; D is tentatively TRBD1 or TRBD2 (5 bases each). The CDR3 extends over 16 amino acids. CDR1 and CDR2 (germline): SGHNT, YYREEE (reference sequence). The V and J ends lost 1 base and 0 bases respectively, with 12 bases between them. The CDR3 DNA follows: TGTGCCAGCAGCTTGTTTTCGGGGCGGAGCACAGATACGCAGTATTTT. Its translation is CASSLFSGRSTDTQYF.

The J gene is TRBJ1-2, the V gene TRBV27; no clear D gene. Germline-derived CDR1 and CDR2 are MNHEY and SMNVEV (reference sequence). This CDR3 spans 13 amino acids. Trimming removed 5 bases at V and 1 base at J, with 8 bases between. CDR3 DNA sequence: TGTGCCAGCAGTAAGGAACTTAACTATGGCTACACCTTC. Amino acid sequence: CASSKELNYGYTF.

The V call is TRBV29-1, the J call TRBJ2-1, with 9 positions matching TRBD1. CDR1 SQVTM and CDR2 ANQGSEA come from the germline V gene. CDR3 length: 14 residues. The trim removed 6 bases at V and 5 bases at J, leaving 8 bases unmatched. CDR3 sequence reads: CSVATGGRDNEQFF. DNA for the CDR3: TGCAGCGTCGCGACAGGGGGGAGGGACAATGAGCAGTTCTTC.

The chain recombines TRBV30 with TRBJ1-4; 9 nucleotides match TRBD1. Germline loops: CDR1 GTSNPN, CDR2 SVGIG (reference sequence). V gave up 2 bases and J gave up 8 bases; unmatched junction bases: 6. The CDR3 runs 14 residues. CDR3: CAWSSGTGYEKLFF. CDR3 in DNA: TGTGCCTGGAGTTCCGGGACAGGGTACGAAAAACTGTTTTTT.

This chain joins TRBV12-5 and TRBJ2-1; D unclear. CDR1 and CDR2 (germline): LGHNT, FRNRAP. The CDR3 has 16 residues. V lost 5 bases to trimming and J lost 6 bases, with 20 bases between them. CDR3 loop: CASGTTREVGRNEQFF. CDR3 DNA sequence: TGTGCTAGTGGTACCACTCGAGAGGTGGGTCGCAATGAGCAGTTCTTC.

This clone has a single count. A read error may account for a junction end that differs from germline. V and J are TRBV30 and TRBJ1-1; 9 nucleotides match TRBD1. This CDR3 has 14 amino acids. The V gene's germline CDR1 is GTSNPN and CDR2 SVGIG (reference sequence). CDR3 region: CAWRGGQGNIEAFF. The CDR3 nucleotides read TGTGCCTGGAGGGGAGGACAGGGGAACATTGAAGCTTTCTTT.

The gene calls are TRBV18 and TRBJ2-7; no clear D. Germline-derived CDR1 and CDR2 are KGHSH and LQKENI. The CDR3 totals 13 residues. Trimming removed 3 bases at V and 2 bases at J, with 8 bases between. The chain's CDR3 is CASSPFGAYEQYF. CDR3 in DNA: TGTGCCAGCTCACCCTTTGGGGCCTACGAGCAGTACTTC.

This chain uses TRBV10-3 with TRBJ1-4; no definite D call. The CDR3 runs 15 residues. Germline assignment: CDR1 ENHRY and CDR2 SYGVKD. Trimming took 4 bases from V and 6 from J, leaving 15 bases between them. The CDR3 region has the DNA TGTGCCATCAGTGTTGGCAGAACCCGCGATGAAAAACTGTTTTTT. Translation gives CAISVGRTRDEKLFF.

Only a few counts were recorded for this clone. The chain carries TRBV5-1 and TRBJ2-1, with 8 bases fitting TRBD2. The CDR3 runs to 13 residues. Per germline, CDR1 SGHRS and CDR2 YFSETQ. V gave up 1 base and J gave up 6 bases; unmatched junction bases: 0. In DNA, the CDR3 is TGCGCCAGCAGCTTGCGGGGGGGCAATGAGCAGTTCTTC. Its translation is CASSLRGGNEQFF.

This clone was detected a few times. This rearrangement joins TRBV11-2 to TRBJ1-1; D is perhaps TRBD1 (5 bases). Germline CDR1 and CDR2: SGHAT and FQNNGV. The CDR3 runs to 13 residues. V was trimmed by 0 bases and J by 7 bases, leaving 9 bases between them. The CDR3 protein is CASSLDRRGEAFF. The CDR3 DNA is TGTGCCAGCAGCTTAGATAGAAGGGGTGAAGCTTTCTTT. The variable domain in full, completed from reference TRBV11-2 and TRBJ1-1, reads EAGVAQSPRYKIIEKRQSVAFWCNPISGHATLYWYQQILGQGPKLLIQFQNNGVVDDSQLPKDRFSAERLKGVDSTLKIQPAKLEDSAVYLCASSLDRRGEAFFGQGTRLTVV.

This chain joins TRBV4-1 and TRBJ1-2, with 9 positions matching TRBD1. Germline lookup yields CDR1 MGHRA and CDR2 YSYEKL. The junction had 9 bases not matched to a gene; V was cut back by 0 bases and J by 7 bases. This CDR3 region has 16 residues. CDR3 sequence reads: CASSQDSTGGRSGYTF. DNA for the CDR3: TGCGCCAGCAGCCAAGACTCCACAGGGGGCCGTAGTGGCTACACCTTC.

The table lists this clone with a few counts. The V gene is TRBV7-2, the J gene TRBJ1-3; D not resolved. This CDR3 is built from 14 residues. V was pared by 7 bases and J by 4 bases, with 14 bases between. Per the germline V gene, CDR1 is SGHTA and CDR2 is FQGNSA. The CDR3: CASTLKEGGNTIYF. CDR3 DNA sequence: TGTGCCAGCACCCTAAAGGAGGGCGGAAACACCATATATTTT.

Notes on this clone: Other DNA sequences in the sample encode the same CDR3. The gene calls are TRBV30 and TRBJ2-1; D could derive from TRBD1 or TRBD2 (6 bases each). The CDR3 has 13 residues. CDR1 is GTSNPN and CDR2 is SVGIG in the germline V gene (reference sequence). The V end was cut by 3 bases, the J end by 9 bases, with 15 bases between. CDR3: CAWRGARGGEQFF. CDR3 in DNA: TGTGCCTGGAGGGGGGCTCGGGGAGGTGAGCAGTTCTTC. Full variable domain (remainder filled in from reference TRBV30 and TRBJ2-1): SQTIHQWPATLVQPVGSPLSLECTVEGTSNPNLYWYRQAAGRGLQLLFYSVGIGQISSEVPQNLSASRPQDRQFILSSKKLLLSDSGFYLCAWRGARGGEQFFGPGTRLTVL.

This clone showed up just a few times. The genes are TRBV30 and TRBJ1-5; no definite D call. V lost 2 bases, J lost 5 bases, and 7 bases lay in between. Germline lookup yields CDR1 GTSNPN and CDR2 SVGIG (reference sequence). The CDR3 loop spans 12 amino acids. CDR3 nucleotides: TGTGCCTGGAGTTTAAACGATCAGCCCCAGCATTTT. This gives the protein CAWSLNDQPQHF.

The chain couples TRBV18 to TRBJ1-1; 10 positions match TRBD1. CDR1 is KGHSH and CDR2 is LQKENI in the germline V gene. V lost 4 bases and J lost 6; bases outside the gene matches: 5. The CDR3 runs to 14 residues. This CDR3 reads CASSRGTGASEAFF. The CDR3 DNA reads TGTGCCAGCTCACGAGGGACAGGGGCATCTGAAGCTTTCTTT.

This rearrangement joins TRBV7-2 to TRBJ2-1; the D gene could be TRBD1 or TRBD2 (5 bases each). This CDR3 contains 16 residues. Trimming pared 6 bases from V and 7 bases from J, leaving 22 bases between. The germline CDR1 and CDR2 sequences are SGHTA and FQGNSA. The CDR3 reads CASRIITGRDLNEQFF. The CDR3 bases are TGTGCCAGCAGGATTATAACGGGCCGGGACCTGAATGAGCAGTTCTTC.